This T cell receptor (beta chain) was observed in a study of blood T cells in healthy people across ages. For the second PCR, which ran for roughly 7 to 11 cycles, a sample-barcoded 5' primer and a J-beta primer mix were used. Each CDR3 protein gets one entry after TCRdb re-called the 5' RACE reads with MiXCR. This sample yields 850,000 to 950,000 distinct CDR3 sequences, of which under 30% are seen a single time; roughly 17% belongs to the top ten. Trimming took 0 bases from V and 5 from J; bases not matched to a gene: 5. This CDR3 comprises 15 residues. Germline-derived CDR1 and CDR2 are ENHRY and SYGVKD.

Sequencing was done on a sample of blood. The chain recombines TRBV10-3 with TRBJ2-5, with 8 positions matching TRBD1. This TCR derives from a woman aged 80 or older in good health. CDR3 sequence reads: CAISESRGTGETQYF. The CDR3 coding sequence is TGTGCCATCAGTGAGTCGAGAGGGACAGGCGAGACCCAGTACTTC.